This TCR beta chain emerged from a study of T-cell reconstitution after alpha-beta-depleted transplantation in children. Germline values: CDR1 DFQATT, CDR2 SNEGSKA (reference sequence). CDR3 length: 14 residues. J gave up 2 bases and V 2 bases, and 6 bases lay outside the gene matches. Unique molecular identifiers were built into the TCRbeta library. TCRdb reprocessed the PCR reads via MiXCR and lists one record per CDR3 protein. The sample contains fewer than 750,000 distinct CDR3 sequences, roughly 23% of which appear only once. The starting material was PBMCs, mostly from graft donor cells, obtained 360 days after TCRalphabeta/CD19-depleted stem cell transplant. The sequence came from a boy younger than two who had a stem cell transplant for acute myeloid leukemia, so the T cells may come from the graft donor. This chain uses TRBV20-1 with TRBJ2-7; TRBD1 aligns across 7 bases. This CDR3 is CSARSLGTAYEQYV. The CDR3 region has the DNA TGCAGTGCTAGAAGTCTGGGGACAGCCTACGAGCAGTACGTC.